Listed here are 23 T cell receptor beta chains from one sample, sequenced in a study of OX40 agonist ivuxolimab in advanced cancers. Clones were read by immunoSEQ multiplex PCR, and TCRdb kept only the in-frame ones, dropping some. Of roughly 70,000 clones listed, about four fifths are singletons. The material sequenced was CD4+ or CD8+ T cells sorted from blood, taken in a trial of the OX40 agonist ivuxolimab. The source is an adult with an advanced solid tumor such as melanoma, head and neck, liver or kidney cancer.

J is TRBJ1-5 and V is TRBV29-1, with D possibly TRBD1 on 5 matching bases. CDR1 is SQVTM and CDR2 is ANQGSEA in the germline V gene. V was pared by 0 bases and J by 6 bases, with 9 bases between. The length of the CDR3 is 13 residues. CDR3 in amino acids: CSVEEGGGQPQHF. The CDR3 bases are TGCAGCGTTGAAGAGGGGGGAGGTCAGCCCCAGCATTTT.

The sample holds one count of this clone. This sequence joins TRBV2 and TRBJ2-4; D remains unclear. The CDR3 is 14 amino acids. V was trimmed by 5 bases and J by 3 bases, leaving 11 bases between them. CDR1 is SNHLY, CDR2 FYNNEI, per germline. The CDR3 spells CASSQPEHKNIQYF. The CDR3 DNA follows: TGTGCCAGCAGTCAGCCCGAGCACAAAAACATTCAGTACTTC.

In nucleotides, the CDR3 is TGCGCCAGCAGCCAAGTAGGAGGAGAGCAGTTCTTC. Translating gives CASSQVGGEQFF. The chain employs TRBV4-3 and TRBJ2-1; a weak D match, TRBD2 (5 bases). Trimming pared 1 base from V and 10 bases from J, leaving 8 bases between. CDR3 length: 12 residues. Germline CDR1 LGHNA, CDR2 YSLEER.

This clone was seen a few times. The CDR3 loop is CASSPASRSSYEQYF. The CDR3 DNA sequence: TGTGCCAGCTCACCCGCCAGCAGGAGCTCCTACGAGCAGTACTTC. The chain recombines TRBV18 with TRBJ2-7; D ambiguous. Germline V gene data show CDR1 as KGHSH and CDR2 as LQKENI. The V and J ends lost 3 bases and 0 bases respectively, with 12 bases between them. There are 15 residues in the CDR3.

This clone was detected ten times or more. The chain combines TRBV4-1 with TRBJ2-7; possibly TRBD2 for D (6 bases). Germline-derived CDR1 and CDR2 are MGHRA and YSYEKL. The V gene lost 0 bases and the J gene lost 4 bases, with 13 bases spanning the gap. This CDR3 has 15 residues. The CDR3 protein is CASSQDPGTSYEQYF. The CDR3 DNA is TGCGCCAGCAGCCAAGATCCAGGGACTTCGTACGAGCAGTACTTC.

V gene TRBV19 combines with J gene TRBJ1-4, with D uncertain. V was cut by 3 bases and J by 3 bases, with 11 bases left in between. The length of the CDR3 is 15 residues. CDR1 is LNHDA and CDR2 is SQIVND in the germline V gene (reference sequence). The CDR3 here is CASSMRVASNEKLFF. The CDR3 DNA reads TGTGCCAGTAGTATGAGGGTGGCCTCTAATGAAAAACTGTTTTTT.

This clone has a handful of counts. Other DNA variants within this sample encode the same CDR3. The V and J genes are TRBV11-3 and TRBJ2-2; 11 nucleotides match TRBD1. This CDR3 comprises 17 residues. With V trimmed by 2 bases and J by 4 bases, 6 bases remained unmatched. Per the germline V gene, CDR1 is SGHNT and CDR2 is YENEEA. In nucleotides, the CDR3 is TGTGCCAGCAGCTTAAGGGACAGGGGGTTTGCCACCGGGGAGCTGTTTTTT. Protein product: CASSLRDRGFATGELFF.

V is TRBV7-9 and J is TRBJ2-4; the D gene could be TRBD1 or TRBD2 (5 bases each). The CDR3 length is 14 residues. Germline-derived CDR1 and CDR2 are SEHNR and FQNEAQ (reference sequence). Trimming took off 5 bases at V and 2 bases at J, with 10 bases between the two ends. The CDR3, as DNA: TGTGCCAGCAGCCCCGGGACGACCAAAAACATTCAGTACTTC. It specifies CASSPGTTKNIQYF. The full variable domain, its missing parts supplied by reference TRBV7-9 and TRBJ2-4, is DTGVSQNPRHKITKRGQNVTFRCDPISEHNRLYWYRQTLGQGPEFLTYFQNEAQLEKSRLLSDRFSAERPKGSFSTLEIQRTEQGDSAMYLCASSPGTTKNIQYFGAGTRLSVL.

The chain has TRBV7-9 and TRBJ1-1; the D gene is possibly TRBD1 (5 bases). V was trimmed by 7 bases and J by 7 bases, leaving 19 bases between them. The CDR3 spans 14 residues. Germline V gene lookup returns CDR1 SEHNR and CDR2 FQNEAQ (reference sequence). The CDR3 loop reads CASTLGRGIGEAFF. The CDR3 bases are TGTGCCAGCACCCTGGGTAGGGGAATTGGTGAAGCTTTCTTT.

The CDR3 DNA sequence: TGTGCCAGCTCCACGTCCGGGACCGATCGCCCCTACAATGAGCAGTTCTTC. Encoded protein: CASSTSGTDRPYNEQFF. The V call is TRBV18, the J call TRBJ2-1, with D tentatively TRBD1 or TRBD2 (5 bases each). The germline CDR1 and CDR2 sequences are KGHSH and LQKENI. V was shortened by 6 bases and J by 2 bases, with 20 bases between the two germline ends. The CDR3 consists of 17 residues.

The J gene is TRBJ2-2, the V gene TRBV11-3; D is unclear. The V gene's germline CDR1 is SGHNT and CDR2 YENEEA. CDR3 length: 13 amino acids. V lost 3 bases, J lost 10 bases, and 12 bases lay in between. CDR3 nucleotide sequence: TGTGCCAGCAGCTTGAGATCAGGCGCGGAGCTGTTTTTT. Protein: CASSLRSGAELFF.

The chain carries TRBV6-5 and TRBJ1-1; 8 positions agree with TRBD1. In germline, CDR1 is MNHEY, CDR2 SVGAGI. CDR3 size: 14 residues. V lost 7 bases, J lost 3 bases, and 7 bases stayed unmatched. The CDR3, as DNA: TGTGCCAGCACCCGGACAGGGATAGACACTGAAGCTTTCTTT. Residues: CASTRTGIDTEAFF.

This clone was detected only once. V and J are TRBV29-1 and TRBJ2-5; D possibly corresponds to TRBD2 (5 bases). This CDR3 spans 13 amino acids. The V and J ends lost 6 bases and 5 bases respectively, with 16 bases between them. Germline loops: CDR1 SQVTM, CDR2 ANQGSEA. The CDR3 DNA reads as TGCAGCGTCGCGGGCCACACGAGGGAGACCCAGTACTTC. Amino acid sequence: CSVAGHTRETQYF.

The V and J genes are TRBV4-3 and TRBJ2-1, with D unclear. The V and J ends lost 0 bases and 7 bases respectively, with 7 bases between them. Germline loops: CDR1 LGHNA, CDR2 YSLEER. This CDR3 has 13 residues. The CDR3 sequence is CASSQDTANEQFF. Written as DNA, the CDR3 is TGCGCCAGCAGCCAAGACACCGCGAATGAGCAGTTCTTC.

CDR3 loop: CASSVDSSRSGGQGAYNSPLHF. The DNA of the CDR3 is TGTGCCAGCAGCGTAGACTCCTCTAGATCAGGAGGACAGGGCGCCTATAATTCACCCCTCCACTTT. The rearrangement links TRBV9 to TRBJ1-6; 8 bases are shared with TRBD1. The CDR3 runs to 22 residues. V shed 0 bases, J shed 2 bases, and the junction held 19 bases outside the gene matches. CDR1 SGDLS and CDR2 YYNGEE come from the germline V gene.

This clone showed up just a few times. An end of the junction differs from the germline gene, which may be a read error. The V call is TRBV19, the J call TRBJ2-7, with 7 positions matching TRBD2. CDR1 is LNHDA and CDR2 is SQIVND in the germline V gene (reference sequence). The CDR3 runs to 13 residues. CDR3 DNA: TGTGCCAGTATGTCCGGGGGGTCACATGGTAGGCACTTC. Protein: CASMSGGSHGRHF.

This chain uses TRBV5-1 with TRBJ2-3; 12 nucleotides agree with TRBD2. The CDR3 runs 15 residues. Germline V gene lookup returns CDR1 SGHRS and CDR2 YFSETQ. V lost 1 base to trimming and J lost 4 bases; unmatched junction nucleotides: 1. The CDR3, as DNA: TGCGCCAGCAGCTTGAGGACTAGCGGGGCAGATACGCAGTATTTT. Translation: CASSLRTSGADTQYF.

The chain is built from TRBV10-3 and TRBJ2-7; 10 bases are a match to TRBD2. Trimming at V came to 7 bases and at J to 2 bases, leaving 8 bases not matched to a gene. The CDR3 consists of 15 residues. In germline, CDR1 is ENHRY, CDR2 SYGVKD. CDR3 in amino acids: CAITGGLAPTYEQYF. In DNA, the CDR3 is TGTGCCATCACTGGGGGACTAGCGCCCACCTACGAGCAGTACTTC.

V and J are TRBV4-2 and TRBJ1-5; 9 nucleotides agree with TRBD1. V was pared by 0 bases and J by 5 bases, with 5 bases of the junction left unmatched. CDR1 and CDR2 (germline): LGHNA, YNFKEQ. CDR3 size: 16 residues. CDR3 protein: CASSQDETGGYQPQHF. CDR3 DNA sequence: TGTGCCAGCAGCCAAGATGAGACAGGGGGATATCAGCCCCAGCATTTT.

J is TRBJ1-6 and V is TRBV27, with D tentatively TRBD1 (6 bases). CDR1 is MNHEY, CDR2 SMNVEV, per germline (reference sequence). The CDR3 runs to 15 residues. Trimming took 5 bases from V and 7 from J, leaving 15 bases between them. CDR3 in amino acids: CASSPIPGENSPLHF. The CDR3, as DNA: TGTGCCAGCAGTCCGATCCCAGGGGAGAATTCACCCCTCCACTTT.

The genes are TRBV6-5 and TRBJ1-2; TRBD1 matches 7 bases. The CDR3 loop spans 14 amino acids. Germline CDR1 reads MNHEY; CDR2 reads SVGAGI. After removal of 0 bases from V and 4 bases from J, the junction contained 2 bases not matched to a gene. The CDR3 DNA is TGTGCCAGCAGTTACTCTGGGACAGTCTATGGCTACACCTTC. This gives the protein CASSYSGTVYGYTF.

There are a few counts of this clone. V and J are TRBV19 and TRBJ1-5; D gene unclear. This CDR3 is built from 13 residues. Germline V gene sequence: CDR1 LNHDA, CDR2 SQIVND (reference sequence). V was shortened by 4 bases and J by 10 bases, with 14 bases between the two germline ends. The CDR3 DNA reads TGTGCCAGTAGTACTGGCCTCGCGGCACCCCAGCATTTT. Protein product: CASSTGLAAPQHF.

The V gene is TRBV7-9, the J gene TRBJ1-1; D not certain. V lost 3 bases, J lost 1 base, and 9 bases lay in between. Germline V CDR1 and CDR2: SEHNR, FQNEAQ (reference sequence). This CDR3 comprises 14 residues. For the CDR3, the DNA is TGTGCCAGCAGCTTTGGTCGGGGGAACACTGAAGCTTTCTTT. The encoded protein is CASSFGRGNTEAFF. The entire variable domain, with the rest obtained from reference TRBV7-9 and TRBJ1-1, is as follows: DTGVSQNPRHKITKRGQNVTFRCDPISEHNRLYWYRQTLGQGPEFLTYFQNEAQLEKSRLLSDRFSAERPKGSFSTLEIQRTEQGDSAMYLCASSFGRGNTEAFFGQGTRLTVV.